These 8 T cell receptor beta chains share one sample of origin, sequenced in a study of vaccination effects on CD4 cells after COVID-19. TCRdb's copy holds only in-frame clones and misses some; the assay was immunoSEQ multiplex PCR. The sample has 20,000 to 30,000 clones, about 80% seen once. For these receptors, no antigen is known. Under the ViraFEST assay, PBMC were stimulated with viral peptide pools so that antigen-specific CD4+ T cells expanded. Sequencing was performed afterwards. Culture lasted 10 days before CD4+ T cell isolation. A positive SARS-CoV-2 PCR test fell between March and December 2020. This material consisted of CD4+ T cells from PBMCs cultured with HCoV-NL63 spike peptides, taken before COVID-19 vaccination. These receptors originate from a human donor who had a prior SARS-CoV-2 infection.

The chain has TRBV3-1 (or the pseudogene TRBV3-2) and TRBJ2-7; 8 nucleotides agree with TRBD1. The V gene end was trimmed by 1 base and the J gene end by 7 bases; junction bases not matched to a gene: 6. The V gene's germline CDR1 is LGHDT and CDR2 YNNKEL (reference sequence). The CDR3 covers 14 residues. CDR3 residues: CASSQGTGFGEQYF. The CDR3 nucleotides read TGTGCCAGCAGCCAAGGGACAGGGTTCGGGGAGCAGTACTTC.

The V and J genes are TRBV5-8 and TRBJ1-5; no definite D call. V was pared by 0 bases and J by 0 bases, with 7 bases between. Germline V gene sequence: CDR1 SGHTS, CDR2 YDEGEE. The CDR3 spans 15 residues. CDR3 region: CASSLGGHSNQPQHF. DNA of the CDR3: TGTGCCAGCAGCTTGGGAGGGCATAGCAATCAGCCCCAGCATTTT.

The chain combines TRBV5-1 with TRBJ1-6; possible D gene TRBD1, 6 bases. V was trimmed by 3 bases and J by 9 bases, leaving 13 bases between them. The CDR3 is 14 amino acids. CDR1 and CDR2 from the germline V gene are SGHRS and YFSETQ. Here the CDR3 DNA reads TGCGCCAGCAGCTCTCAGGGGATTGGTTCACCCCTCCACTTT. Translation gives CASSSQGIGSPLHF.

This chain connects TRBV5-4 to TRBJ2-2; 7 bases match TRBD2. J lost 5 bases, V lost 4 bases, and 14 bases had no gene match. The CDR3 contains 17 residues. Germline V gene sequence: CDR1 SGHNT, CDR2 YYREEE (reference sequence). CDR3 loop: CASSPAAPGGTTGELFF. CDR3 in DNA: TGTGCCAGCAGCCCAGCGGCGCCGGGGGGAACGACCGGGGAGCTGTTTTTT.

The chain carries TRBV18 and TRBJ1-5; D ambiguous. Germline CDR1 and CDR2: KGHSH and LQKENI. The CDR3 sequence is 14 residues long. V lost 6 bases and J lost 0, with 9 bases in between. The CDR3 protein is CASSPRDSNQPQHF. The CDR3 nucleotides are TGTGCCAGCTCGCCCCGGGATAGCAATCAGCCCCAGCATTTT.

This chain connects TRBV18 to TRBJ1-3; the D gene is possibly TRBD1 (5 bases). Germline V gene lookup returns CDR1 KGHSH and CDR2 LQKENI. This CDR3 contains 15 residues. Trimming removed 6 bases at V and 0 bases at J, with 12 bases between. The CDR3 DNA follows: TGTGCCAGCTCGCAATACCAGGGCTCTGGAAACACCATATATTTT. Amino acid sequence: CASSQYQGSGNTIYF.

The genes are TRBV7-9 and TRBJ2-1; tentative D call: TRBD2 (6 bases). CDR1 is SEHNR and CDR2 is FQNEAQ in the germline V gene (reference sequence). V was pared by 0 bases and J by 4 bases, with 13 bases between. The CDR3 covers 16 residues. The CDR3 loop reads CASSLAPWRGYNEQFF. CDR3 in DNA: TGTGCCAGCAGCTTAGCGCCGTGGCGGGGTTACAATGAGCAGTTCTTC.

The gene calls are TRBV4-2 and TRBJ1-4; possible D gene TRBD1, 5 bases. Germline loops: CDR1 LGHNA, CDR2 YNFKEQ. With 3 bases removed from V and 7 bases from J, the gap between germline ends came to 15 bases. The CDR3 has 15 amino acids. The CDR3 spells CASSHRGDEVEKLFF. The CDR3 coding sequence is TGTGCCAGCAGCCATCGGGGGGACGAGGTTGAAAAACTGTTTTTT.